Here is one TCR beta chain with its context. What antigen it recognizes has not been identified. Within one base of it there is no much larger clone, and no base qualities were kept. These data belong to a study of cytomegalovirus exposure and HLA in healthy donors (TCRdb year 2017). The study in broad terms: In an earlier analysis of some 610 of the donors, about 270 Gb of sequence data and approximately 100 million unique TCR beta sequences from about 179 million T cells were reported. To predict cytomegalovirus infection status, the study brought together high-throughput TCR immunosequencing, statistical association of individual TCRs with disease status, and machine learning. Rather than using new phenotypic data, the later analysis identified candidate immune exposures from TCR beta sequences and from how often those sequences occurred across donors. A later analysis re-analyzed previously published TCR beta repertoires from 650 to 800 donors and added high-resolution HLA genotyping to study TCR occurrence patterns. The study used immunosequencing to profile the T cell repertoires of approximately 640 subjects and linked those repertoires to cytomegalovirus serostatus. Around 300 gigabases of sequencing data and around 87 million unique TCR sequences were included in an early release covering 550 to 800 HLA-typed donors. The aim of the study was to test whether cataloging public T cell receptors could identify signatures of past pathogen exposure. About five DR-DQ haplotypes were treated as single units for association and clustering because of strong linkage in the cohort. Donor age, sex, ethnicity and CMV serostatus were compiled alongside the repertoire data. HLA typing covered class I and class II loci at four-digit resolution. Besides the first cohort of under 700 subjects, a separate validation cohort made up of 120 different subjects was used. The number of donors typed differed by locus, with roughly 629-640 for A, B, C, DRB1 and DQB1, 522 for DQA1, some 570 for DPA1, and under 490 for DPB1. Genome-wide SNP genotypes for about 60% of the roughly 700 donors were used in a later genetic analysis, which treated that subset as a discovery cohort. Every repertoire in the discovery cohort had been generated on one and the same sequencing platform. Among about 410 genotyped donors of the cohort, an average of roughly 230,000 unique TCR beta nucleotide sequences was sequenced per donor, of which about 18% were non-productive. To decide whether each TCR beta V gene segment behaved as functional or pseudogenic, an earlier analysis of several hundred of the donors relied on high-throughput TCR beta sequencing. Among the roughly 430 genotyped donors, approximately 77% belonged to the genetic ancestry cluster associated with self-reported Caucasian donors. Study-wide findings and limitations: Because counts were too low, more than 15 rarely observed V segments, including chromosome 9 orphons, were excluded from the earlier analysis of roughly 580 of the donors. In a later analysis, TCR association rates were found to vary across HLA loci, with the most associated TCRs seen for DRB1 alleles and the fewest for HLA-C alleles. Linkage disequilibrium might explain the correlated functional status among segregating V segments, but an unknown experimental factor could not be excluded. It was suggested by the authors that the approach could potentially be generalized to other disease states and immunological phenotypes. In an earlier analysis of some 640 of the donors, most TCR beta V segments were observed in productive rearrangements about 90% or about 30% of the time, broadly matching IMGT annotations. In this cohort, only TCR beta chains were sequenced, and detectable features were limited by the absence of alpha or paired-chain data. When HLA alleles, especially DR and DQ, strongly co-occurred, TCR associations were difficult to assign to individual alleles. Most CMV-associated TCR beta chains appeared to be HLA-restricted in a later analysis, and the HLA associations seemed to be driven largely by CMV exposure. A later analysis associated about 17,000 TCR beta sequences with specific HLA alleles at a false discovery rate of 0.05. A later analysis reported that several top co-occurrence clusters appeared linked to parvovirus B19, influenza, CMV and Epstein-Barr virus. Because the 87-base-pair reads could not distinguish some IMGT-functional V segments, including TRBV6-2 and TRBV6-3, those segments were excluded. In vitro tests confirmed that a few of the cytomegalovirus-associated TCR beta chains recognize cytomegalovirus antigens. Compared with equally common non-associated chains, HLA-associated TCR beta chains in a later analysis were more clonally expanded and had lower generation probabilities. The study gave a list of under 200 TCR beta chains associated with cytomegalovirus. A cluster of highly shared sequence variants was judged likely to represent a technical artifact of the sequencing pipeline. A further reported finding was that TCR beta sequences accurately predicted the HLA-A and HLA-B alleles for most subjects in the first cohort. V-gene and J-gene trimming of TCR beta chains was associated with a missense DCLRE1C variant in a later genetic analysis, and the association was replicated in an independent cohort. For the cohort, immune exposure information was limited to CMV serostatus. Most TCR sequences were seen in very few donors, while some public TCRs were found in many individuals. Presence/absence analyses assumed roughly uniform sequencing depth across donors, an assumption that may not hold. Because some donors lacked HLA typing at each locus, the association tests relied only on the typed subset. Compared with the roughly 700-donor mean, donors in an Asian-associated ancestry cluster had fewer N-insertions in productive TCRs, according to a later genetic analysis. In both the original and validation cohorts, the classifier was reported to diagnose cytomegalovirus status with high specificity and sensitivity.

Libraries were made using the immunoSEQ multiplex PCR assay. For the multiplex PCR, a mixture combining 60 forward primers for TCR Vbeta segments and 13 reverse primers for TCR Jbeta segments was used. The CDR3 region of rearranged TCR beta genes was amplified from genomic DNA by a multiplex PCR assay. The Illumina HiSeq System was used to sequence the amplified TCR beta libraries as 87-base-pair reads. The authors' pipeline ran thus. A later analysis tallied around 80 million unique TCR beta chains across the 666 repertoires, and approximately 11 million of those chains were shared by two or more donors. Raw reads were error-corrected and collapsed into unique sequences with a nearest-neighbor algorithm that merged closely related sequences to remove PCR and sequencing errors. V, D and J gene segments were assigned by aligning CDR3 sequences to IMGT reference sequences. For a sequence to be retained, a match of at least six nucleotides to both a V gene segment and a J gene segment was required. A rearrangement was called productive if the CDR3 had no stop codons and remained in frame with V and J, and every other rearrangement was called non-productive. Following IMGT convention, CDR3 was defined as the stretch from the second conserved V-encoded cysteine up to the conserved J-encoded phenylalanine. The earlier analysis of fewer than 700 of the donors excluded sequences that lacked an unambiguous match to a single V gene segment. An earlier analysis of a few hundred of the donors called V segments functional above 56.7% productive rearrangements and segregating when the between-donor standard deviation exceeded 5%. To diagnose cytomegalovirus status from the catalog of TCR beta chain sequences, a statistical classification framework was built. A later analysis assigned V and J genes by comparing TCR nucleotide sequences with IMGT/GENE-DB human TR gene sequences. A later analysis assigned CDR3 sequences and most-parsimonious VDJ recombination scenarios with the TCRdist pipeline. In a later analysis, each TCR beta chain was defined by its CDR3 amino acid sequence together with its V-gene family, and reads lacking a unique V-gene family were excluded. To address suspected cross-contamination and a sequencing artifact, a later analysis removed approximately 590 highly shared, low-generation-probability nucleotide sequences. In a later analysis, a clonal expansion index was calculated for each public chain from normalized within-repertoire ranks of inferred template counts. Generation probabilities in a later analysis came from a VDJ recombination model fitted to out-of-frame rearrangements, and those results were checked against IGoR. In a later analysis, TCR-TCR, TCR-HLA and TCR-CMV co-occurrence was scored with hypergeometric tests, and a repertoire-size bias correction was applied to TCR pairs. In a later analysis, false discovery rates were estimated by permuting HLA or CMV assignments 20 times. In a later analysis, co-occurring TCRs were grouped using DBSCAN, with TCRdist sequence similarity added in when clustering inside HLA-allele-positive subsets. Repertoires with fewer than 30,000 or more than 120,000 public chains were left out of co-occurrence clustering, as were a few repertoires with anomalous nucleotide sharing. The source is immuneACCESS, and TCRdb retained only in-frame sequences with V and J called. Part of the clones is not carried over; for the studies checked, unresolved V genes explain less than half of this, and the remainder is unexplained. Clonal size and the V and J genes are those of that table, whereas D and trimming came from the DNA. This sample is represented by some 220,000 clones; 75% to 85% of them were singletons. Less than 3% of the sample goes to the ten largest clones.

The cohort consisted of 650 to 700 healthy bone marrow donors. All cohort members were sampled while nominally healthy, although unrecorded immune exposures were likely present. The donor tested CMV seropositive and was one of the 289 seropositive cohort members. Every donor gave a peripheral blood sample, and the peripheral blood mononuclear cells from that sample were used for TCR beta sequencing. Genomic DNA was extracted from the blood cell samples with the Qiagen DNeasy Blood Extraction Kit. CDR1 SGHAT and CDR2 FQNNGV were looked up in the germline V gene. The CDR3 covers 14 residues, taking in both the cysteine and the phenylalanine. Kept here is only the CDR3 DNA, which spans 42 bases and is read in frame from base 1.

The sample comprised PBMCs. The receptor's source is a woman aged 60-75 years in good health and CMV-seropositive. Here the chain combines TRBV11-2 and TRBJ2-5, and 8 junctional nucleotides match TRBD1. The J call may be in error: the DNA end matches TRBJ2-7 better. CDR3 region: CASTPDRERYEQYF. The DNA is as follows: TGTGCCAGCACCCCGGACAGGGAAAGGTACGAGCAGTACTTC.